This is a list of T cell receptor beta chains from one sample in a study of regulatory T cells in long-lasting Graves disease. TCRdb processed the multiplex PCR reads anew with MiXCR; each CDR3 protein has one entry. This table has 500,000 to 800,000 distinct CDR3 sequences, approximately 29% appearing once. This sample comprised peripheral blood mononuclear cells (PBMCs), obtained when the disease was refractory, from a patient treated with antithyroid drugs. These receptors were taken from a female donor with Graves disease. Each CDR3 is given with its conserved first and last residue. The D gene is left open where the match is weak. A row's size may be missing; if present it is once, few, many or a size class.

15	.	TRBJ2-2	TRBD2	TRBV5-6	CASSLWSGGTGELFF	TGTGCCAGCAGCTTGTGGTCGGGGGGCACCGGGGAGCTGTTTTTT
14	many	TRBJ1-1	.	TRBV12-3/TRBV12-4	CASRKVPMNTEAFF	TGTGCCAGCAGGAAAGTTCCTATGAACACTGAAGCTTTCTTT
14	few	TRBJ1-1	TRBD1	TRBV20-1	CSALGTRGLPEAFF	TGCAGTGCACTGGGAACCAGGGGGCTCCCTGAAGCTTTCTTT
12	.	TRBJ1-1	.	TRBV6-2/TRBV6-3	CANGRDGTEAFF	TGTGCCAACGGCCGGGATGGCACTGAAGCTTTCTTT
13	few	TRBJ1-2	.	TRBV7-2	CASSASGRGGYTF	TGTGCCAGCAGTGCTAGTGGGCGGGGTGGCTACACCTTC
18	many	TRBJ2-7	.	TRBV6-1	CASSPRGPTRSEGYEQYF	TGTGCCAGCAGTCCGAGGGGCCCCACTAGAAGTGAAGGATACGAGCAGTACTTC
15	few	TRBJ1-4	.	TRBV9	CASSVGAGLNEKLFF	TGTGCCAGCAGCGTAGGAGCAGGCCTTAATGAAAAACTGTTTTTT
14	.	TRBJ2-2	.	TRBV5-1	CASNLAANTGELFF	TGCGCCAGCAATCTAGCTGCGAACACCGGGGAGCTGTTTTTT
13	.	TRBJ2-7	TRBD2	TRBV9	CASNAGGGYEQYF	TGTGCCAGTAACGCGGGAGGAGGGTACGAGCAGTACTTC
13	.	TRBJ1-1	.	TRBV29-1	CSVAGRSLTEAFF	TGCAGCGTTGCAGGACGGTCGCTCACTGAAGCTTTCTTT
13	once	TRBJ2-7	.	TRBV11-2	CASSLPGLNGQYF	TGTGCCAGCAGCCTACCGGGCCTAAATGGGCAGTACTTC
13	once	TRBJ1-1	.	TRBV20-1	CSAGGRTNTEAFF	TGCAGTGCAGGCGGCAGGACGAACACTGAAGCTTTCTTT
13	.	TRBJ1-1	.	TRBV7-2	CASSPRDTPEAFF	TGTGCCAGCAGCCCCAGGGACACGCCTGAAGCTTTCTTT
17	few	TRBJ2-5	.	TRBV13	CASSPRQGEEIQETQYF	TGTGCCAGCAGCCCTCGGCAGGGGGAGGAGATCCAAGAGACCCAGTACTTC
15	many	TRBJ1-1	.	TRBV6-1	CASSVSQAPNTEAFF	TGTGCCAGCAGCGTCTCACAGGCCCCGAACACTGAAGCTTTCTTT
16	few	TRBJ2-7	TRBD2	TRBV7-9	CASSLEGLAATYEQYF	TGTGCCAGCAGCTTAGAGGGACTAGCGGCAACCTACGAGCAGTACTTC
15	.	TRBJ1-2	TRBD1	TRBV12-3/TRBV12-4	CASSATGGAYYGYTF	TGTGCCAGCAGCGCGACAGGGGGCGCGTACTATGGCTACACCTTC
16	.	TRBJ1-1	.	TRBV5-1	CASSSRGVQLNTEAFF	TGCGCCAGCAGCTCTCGGGGCGTACAATTAAACACTGAAGCTTTCTTT
15	.	TRBJ1-4	.	TRBV27	CASSLFGGVNEKLFF	TGTGCCAGCAGTTTATTCGGGGGAGTTAATGAAAAACTGTTTTTT
14	few	TRBJ2-5	.	TRBV12-3/TRBV12-4	CASSLEGGRETQYF	TGTGCCAGCAGTTTAGAGGGGGGGCGAGAGACCCAGTACTTC
20	.	TRBJ2-2	TRBD1	TRBV6-2/TRBV6-3	CASSYSFPGQGARDTGELFF	TGTGCCAGCAGTTACTCATTCCCGGGACAGGGGGCCCGGGACACCGGGGAGCTGTTTTTT
11	many	TRBJ1-2	.	TRBV2	CASSGTYGYTF	TGTGCCAGCAGTGGGACTTATGGCTACACCTTC
16	few	TRBJ1-2	.	TRBV7-2	CASSLVGIGGRYGYTF	TGTGCCAGCAGCTTAGTGGGAATAGGGGGAAGGTATGGCTACACCTTC
17	many	TRBJ1-4	.	TRBV28	CASSFTGLGTTNEKLFF	TGTGCCAGCAGTTTCACGGGACTGGGAACAACTAATGAAAAACTGTTTTTT
11	many	TRBJ2-7	.	TRBV28	CASSLLYEQYF	TGTGCCAGCAGCTTACTATACGAGCAGTACTTC
15	.	TRBJ2-4	.	TRBV3-1	CASSQQGLAKNIQYF	TGTGCCAGCAGCCAGCAGGGGCTAGCCAAAAACATTCAGTACTTC
17	.	TRBJ1-5	.	TRBV12-3/TRBV12-4	CASSFDPGLSGNQPQHF	TGTGCCAGCAGTTTTGATCCGGGCCTCTCGGGCAATCAGCCCCAGCATTTT
15	many	TRBJ1-2	.	TRBV28	CASRLSSSGVYGYTF	TGTGCCAGCAGACTCTCCAGCAGCGGGGTCTATGGCTACACCTTC
16	.	TRBJ2-7	TRBD2	TRBV2	CASRKTSGRVSSEQYF	TGTGCCAGCAGGAAGACTAGCGGGAGGGTATCCTCCGAGCAGTACTTC
20	.	TRBJ2-2	TRBD2	TRBV12-3/TRBV12-4	CASSLMTSGRMGPVNGELFF	TGTGCCAGCAGTTTAATGACTAGCGGGAGGATGGGCCCAGTTAACGGGGAGCTGTTTTTT
15	many	TRBJ1-4	TRBD1	TRBV2	CASTQDRLRREKLFF	TGTGCCAGCACCCAGGACAGGCTAAGAAGGGAAAAACTGTTTTTT
14	.	TRBJ2-1	.	TRBV2	CASIVSQTYNEQFF	TGTGCCAGCATCGTCTCCCAAACCTACAATGAGCAGTTCTTC
14	once	TRBJ1-1	.	TRBV6-5	CASSSQGAETEAFF	TGTGCCAGCAGTTCTCAAGGGGCAGAAACTGAAGCTTTCTTT
11	few	TRBJ1-5	.	TRBV28	CASSLNGAQHF	TGTGCCAGCAGTTTAAATGGGGCCCAGCATTTT
14	.	TRBJ2-2	.	TRBV3-1	CASSQATITGELFF	TGTGCCAGCAGCCAAGCGACTATCACCGGGGAGCTGTTTTTT
14	.	TRBJ2-4	.	TRBV6-2/TRBV6-3	CASSYIDPKNIQYF	TGTGCCAGCAGTTACATTGATCCCAAAAACATTCAGTACTTC
16	.	TRBJ2-2	TRBD2	TRBV7-6	CASRRSLADYTGELFF	TGTGCCAGCAGAAGGAGTCTAGCGGATTACACCGGGGAGCTGTTTTTT
15	few	TRBJ1-2	.	TRBV6-6	CASSYSETGPRGYTF	TGTGCCAGCAGTTACTCGGAAACCGGGCCCCGAGGCTACACCTTC
13	few	TRBJ2-7	TRBD1	TRBV7-3	CASSFDRVGEQYF	TGTGCCAGCAGCTTCGACAGGGTGGGCGAGCAGTACTTC
13	many	TRBJ1-1	.	TRBV28	CATRQLMNTEAFF	TGTGCCACCAGACAGCTCATGAACACTGAAGCTTTCTTT
14	many	TRBJ1-1	.	TRBV7-3	CASSLGRSSTEAFF	TGTGCCAGCAGCTTAGGAAGGAGCTCCACTGAAGCTTTCTTT
14	.	TRBJ1-5	.	TRBV28	CASSGLGRNQPQHF	TGTGCCAGCAGTGGGCTCGGGCGTAATCAGCCCCAGCATTTT
17	few	TRBJ1-1	.	TRBV3-1	CASSRSRVLSLNTEAFF	TGTGCCAGCAGCCGATCGAGGGTCCTCTCCCTAAACACTGAAGCTTTCTTT
15	few	TRBJ2-5	TRBD2	TRBV9	CASSLGGSVQETQYF	TGTGCCAGCAGCCTGGGGGGGAGCGTACAAGAGACCCAGTACTTC
14	.	TRBJ1-1	.	TRBV19	CASSIPGRNTEAFF	TGTGCCAGTAGTATCCCAGGGCGGAACACTGAAGCTTTCTTT
14	.	TRBJ1-1	TRBD1	TRBV9	CASSLTGGEAEAFF	TGTGCCAGCAGCTTGACAGGGGGGGAGGCTGAAGCTTTCTTT
15	many	TRBJ2-4	.	TRBV20-1	CSAWRRGGSKNIQYF	TGCAGTGCTTGGCGGCGGGGAGGATCGAAAAACATTCAGTACTTC
18	few	TRBJ2-1	TRBD2	TRBV9	CASSAPALSCGSGYEQFF	TGTGCCAGCAGCGCCCCGGCTCTGAGTTGCGGGAGTGGCTATGAGCAGTTCTTC
14	few	TRBJ1-2	.	TRBV7-8	CASSLAAGVYGYTF	TGTGCCAGCAGCTTAGCGGCAGGTGTCTATGGCTACACCTTC
15	.	TRBJ1-4	.	TRBV20-1	CSASKDGRANEKLFF	TGCAGTGCTTCCAAGGACGGGCGGGCTAATGAAAAACTGTTTTTT
17	.	TRBJ1-6	TRBD1	TRBV7-2	CASSLRGSHRGESPLHF	TGTGCCAGCAGCTTACGAGGGTCCCACAGGGGAGAGTCACCCCTCCACTTT
18	once	TRBJ2-5	TRBD2	TRBV28	CASSQARVSGRAGETQYF	TGTGCCAGCAGCCAAGCTCGGGTGAGCGGGAGAGCGGGAGAGACCCAGTACTTC
15	many	TRBJ1-1	.	TRBV28	CASRPETGPNTEAFF	TGTGCCAGCAGACCAGAAACAGGGCCGAACACTGAAGCTTTCTTT
19	few	TRBJ1-6	TRBD1	TRBV12-3/TRBV12-4	CASTSAGVNRGTYNSPLHF	TGTGCCAGCACCTCCGCCGGCGTGAACAGGGGAACCTATAATTCACCCCTCCACTTT
15	few	TRBJ2-7	TRBD2	TRBV20-1	CSAREVAGALYEQYF	TGCAGTGCTAGGGAGGTAGCGGGAGCCCTCTACGAGCAGTACTTC